The 8 T cell receptor beta chains below come from one sample, sequenced in a study of OX40 agonist ivuxolimab in advanced cancers. Clones were sequenced by immunoSEQ multiplex PCR, and TCRdb holds only the in-frame ones, with some missing. This table has fewer than 35,000 clones, 90% appearing once. The sample consisted of CD4+ or CD8+ T cells sorted from blood, taken in a trial of the OX40 agonist ivuxolimab. The receptors here all came from an adult with an advanced solid tumor such as melanoma, head and neck, liver or kidney cancer.

The chain combines TRBV9 with TRBJ1-2, with a tentative D call TRBD1 (6 bases). This CDR3 contains 16 residues. V was pared by 0 bases and J by 4 bases, with 16 bases between. Germline V gene lookup returns CDR1 SGDLS and CDR2 YYNGEE. Here the CDR3 DNA reads TGTGCCAGCAGCGTAGACCTGAGCGGACAGAGCTATGGCTACACCTTC. It is translated as CASSVDLSGQSYGYTF.

The chain couples TRBV19 to TRBJ2-3; maybe TRBD2 (6 bases). The V end was cut by 7 bases, the J end by 6 bases, with 14 bases between. The CDR3 consists of 13 residues. Germline loops: CDR1 LNHDA, CDR2 SQIVND (reference sequence). The CDR3 DNA reads TGTGCCAGTACCCCACGGACTAAGGATACGCAGTATTTT. It translates to CASTPRTKDTQYF.

The chain is built from TRBV10-3 and TRBJ2-7, with TRBD2 matching over 10 bases. The germline V gene encodes CDR1 ENHRY and CDR2 SYGVKD. Trimming cost V 3 bases and J 2 bases; bases outside gene matches: 4. The CDR3 is made up of 15 amino acids. CDR3 nucleotides: TGTGCCATCAGTGACCCTAGCGGGGGAACCTACGAGCAGTACTTC. Its protein is CAISDPSGGTYEQYF.

This chain connects TRBV25-1 to TRBJ2-1; no firm D call. Germline lookup yields CDR1 MGHDK and CDR2 SYGVNS. V dropped 7 bases and J dropped 5 bases, with 21 bases sitting between them. This CDR3 contains 16 residues. DNA of the CDR3: TGTGCCAGCAATGCAAATCCGGGCCGGGCAGACAATGAGCAGTTCTTC. Translation gives CASNANPGRADNEQFF. The full variable domain, its missing parts supplied by reference TRBV25-1 and TRBJ2-1, is EADIYQTPRYLVIGTGKKITLECSQTMGHDKMYWYQQDPGMELHLIHYSYGVNSTEKGDLSSESTVSRIRTEHFPLTLESARPSHTSQYLCASNANPGRADNEQFFGPGTRLTVL.

The chain combines TRBV29-1 with TRBJ1-2; a weak D match, TRBD1 (6 bases). The CDR3 spans 12 residues. Germline V gene sequence: CDR1 SQVTM, CDR2 ANQGSEA. Between the trimmed V and J ends, which lost 4 bases and 6 bases, there was a span of 12 bases. CDR3 in DNA: TGCAGCGTTGGCCTGGGGGGCGATGGCTACACCTTC. Amino acid sequence: CSVGLGGDGYTF.

The V gene is TRBV19, the J gene TRBJ1-2; D unclear. Trimming took off 0 bases at V and 0 bases at J, with 14 bases between the two ends. The CDR3 runs to 17 residues. Per germline, CDR1 LNHDA and CDR2 SQIVND (reference sequence). CDR3 sequence reads: CASSIDGERLANYGYTF. CDR3 DNA: TGTGCCAGTAGTATAGATGGGGAGCGACTGGCTAACTATGGCTACACCTTC.

The CDR3: CASSTGQKVQETQYF. CDR3 bases: TGTGCCAGTAGTACGGGACAGAAAGTACAAGAGACCCAGTACTTC. The chain uses TRBV19 and TRBJ2-5; 7 nucleotides match TRBD1. Losses at the gene ends were 4 bases for V and 2 bases for J; bases not matched to a gene: 7. CDR1 is LNHDA, CDR2 SQIVND, per germline (reference sequence). The CDR3 covers 15 residues.

This sequence joins TRBV30 and TRBJ2-5; D not certain. Germline CDR1 reads GTSNPN; CDR2 reads SVGIG (reference sequence). The ends were cut back, 5 bases at V and 8 bases at J, with 9 bases in the middle. This CDR3 has 10 residues. For the CDR3, the DNA is TGTGCCTGGGGCAGTGGAACCCAGTACTTC. As protein: CAWGSGTQYF.